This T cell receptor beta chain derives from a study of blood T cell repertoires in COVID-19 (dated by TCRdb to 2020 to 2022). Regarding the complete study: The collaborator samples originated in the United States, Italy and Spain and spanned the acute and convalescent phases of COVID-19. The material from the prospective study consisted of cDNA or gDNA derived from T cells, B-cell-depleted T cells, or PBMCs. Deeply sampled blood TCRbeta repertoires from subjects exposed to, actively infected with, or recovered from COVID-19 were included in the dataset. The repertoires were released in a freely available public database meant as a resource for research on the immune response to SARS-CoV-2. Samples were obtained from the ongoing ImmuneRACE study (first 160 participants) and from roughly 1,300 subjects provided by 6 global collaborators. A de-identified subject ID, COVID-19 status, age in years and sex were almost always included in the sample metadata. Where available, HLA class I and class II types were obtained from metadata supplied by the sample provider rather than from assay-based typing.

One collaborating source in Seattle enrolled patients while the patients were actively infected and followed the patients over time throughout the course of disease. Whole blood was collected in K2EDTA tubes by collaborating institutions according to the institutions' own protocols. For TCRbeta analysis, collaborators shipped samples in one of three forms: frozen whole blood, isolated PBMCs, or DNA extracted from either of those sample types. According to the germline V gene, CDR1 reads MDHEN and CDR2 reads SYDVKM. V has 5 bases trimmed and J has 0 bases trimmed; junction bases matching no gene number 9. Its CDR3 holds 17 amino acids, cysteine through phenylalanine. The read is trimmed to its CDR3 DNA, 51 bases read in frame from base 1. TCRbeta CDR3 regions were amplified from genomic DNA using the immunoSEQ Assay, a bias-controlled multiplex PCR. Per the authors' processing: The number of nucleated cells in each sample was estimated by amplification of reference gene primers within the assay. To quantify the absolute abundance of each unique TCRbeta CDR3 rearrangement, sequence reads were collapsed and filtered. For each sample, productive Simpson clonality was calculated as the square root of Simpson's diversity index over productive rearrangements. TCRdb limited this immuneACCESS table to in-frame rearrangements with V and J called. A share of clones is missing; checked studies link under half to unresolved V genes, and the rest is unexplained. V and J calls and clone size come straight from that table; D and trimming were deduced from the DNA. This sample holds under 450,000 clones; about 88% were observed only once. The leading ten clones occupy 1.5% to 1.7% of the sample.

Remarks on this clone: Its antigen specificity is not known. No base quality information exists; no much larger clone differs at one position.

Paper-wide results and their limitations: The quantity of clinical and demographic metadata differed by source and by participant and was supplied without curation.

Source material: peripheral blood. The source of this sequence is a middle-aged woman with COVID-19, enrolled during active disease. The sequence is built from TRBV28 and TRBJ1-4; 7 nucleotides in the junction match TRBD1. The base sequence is TGTGCCAGCAGTATAATAACAGGGGTTGCAACTAATGAAAAACTGTTTTTT. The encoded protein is CASSIITGVATNEKLFF.